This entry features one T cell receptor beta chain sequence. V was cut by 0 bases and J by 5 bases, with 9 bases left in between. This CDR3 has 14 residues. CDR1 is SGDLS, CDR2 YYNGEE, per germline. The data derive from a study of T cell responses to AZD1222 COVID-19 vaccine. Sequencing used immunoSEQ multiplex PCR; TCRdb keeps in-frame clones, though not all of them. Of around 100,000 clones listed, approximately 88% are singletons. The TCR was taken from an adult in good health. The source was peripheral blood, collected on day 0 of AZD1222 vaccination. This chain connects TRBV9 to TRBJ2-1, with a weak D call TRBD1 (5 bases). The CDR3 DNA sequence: TGTGCCAGCAGCGTAGTCGAGGACAACAATGAGCAGTTCTTC. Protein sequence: CASSVVEDNNEQFF.